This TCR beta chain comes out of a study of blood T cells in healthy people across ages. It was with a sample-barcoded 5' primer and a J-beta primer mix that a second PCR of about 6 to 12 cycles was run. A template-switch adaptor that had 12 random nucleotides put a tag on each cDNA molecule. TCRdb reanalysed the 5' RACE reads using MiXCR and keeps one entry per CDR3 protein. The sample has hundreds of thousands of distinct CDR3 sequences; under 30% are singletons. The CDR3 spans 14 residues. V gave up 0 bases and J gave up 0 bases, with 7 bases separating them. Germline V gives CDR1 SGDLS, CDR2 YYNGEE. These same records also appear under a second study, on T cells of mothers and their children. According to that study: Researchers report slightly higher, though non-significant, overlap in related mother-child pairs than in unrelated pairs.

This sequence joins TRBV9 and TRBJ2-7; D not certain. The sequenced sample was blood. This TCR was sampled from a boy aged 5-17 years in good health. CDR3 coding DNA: TGTGCCAGCAGCGTAGGGTTGGGCTCCTACGAGCAGTACTTC. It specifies CASSVGLGSYEQYF.